What follows describes a single T cell receptor beta chain. The authors' processing: Researchers report that nucleated cell counts were estimated from reference gene primer amplification. The protocol was immunoSEQ multiplex PCR, while the TCRdb copy is restricted to in-frame clones and leaves out a portion. Clone size and V and J calls were adopted from that table, with D and trimming inferred from the DNA. The table has 150,000 to 250,000 clones, roughly 77% seen once. The data derive from a study of blood T cell repertoires in COVID-19. The CDR3 has 16 residues. With V trimmed by 2 bases and J by 4 bases, 7 bases remained unmatched. Germline V gene data show CDR1 as SGHNT and CDR2 as YYREEE (reference sequence).

Sequencing was performed on peripheral blood. The V and J genes are TRBV5-4 and TRBJ2-4, with 9 bases identical to TRBD2. The TCR sequence derives from a woman in her thirties or forties with COVID-19, enrolled during active disease. As DNA, the CDR3 is TGTGCCAGCAGCTTCTTAGCGGGAGAGGTAAAAAACATTCAGTACTTC. Its protein product is CASSFLAGEVKNIQYF.